The source of this T cell receptor (beta chain) is a study of T cell responses to AZD1222 COVID-19 vaccine. Overall study findings and caveats: Spike-specific TCRs gained breadth and depth after people received two AZD1222 doses. There were repertoire samples only from the period after the peak T cell response. Spike was spanned by vaccine-associated CD4 TCRs, with dominance at 160-218 and 743-854. A reported finding is that nearly half of spike-specific TCRs target unmutated variant regions.

Notes on this clone: Its antigen remains unidentified.

The protocol was immunoSEQ multiplex PCR, while the TCRdb copy is restricted to in-frame clones and leaves out a portion. The sample yields about 110,000 clones, about nine tenths seen once. Deletions cut 3 bases from V and 7 bases from J, with 13 bases between. Germline V lookup: CDR1 SGHRS, CDR2 YFSETQ. This CDR3 spans 13 amino acids. This receptor was identified in an adult in good health. V and J are TRBV5-1 and TRBJ1-1, with D tentatively TRBD1 (6 bases). The sample here was peripheral blood, taken on day 0 of AZD1222 vaccination. CDR3 protein: CASSYGQMGEAFF. CDR3 in DNA: TGCGCCAGCAGCTACGGACAGATGGGTGAAGCTTTCTTT.